The T cell receptor (beta chain) under discussion was sequenced for a study of human thymus T cells. Study-level results: Unrelated people showed highly overlapping thymic repertoires, related research reported.

Germline lookup yields CDR1 SGDLS and CDR2 YYNGEE. This CDR3 is 15 amino acids long. Trimming cost V 0 bases and J 2 bases, with 11 bases left between them. Method: immunoSEQ multiplex PCR; TCRdb's copy keeps in-frame clones and lacks some. The sample has tens of thousands of clones, 85% to 95% seen once. Details on this clone: Antigen unknown.

Resected material from corrective heart surgery provided the thymus tissue analysed. Having corrective surgery for congenital heart defects, healthy Finnish infants were the ones who donated. The specimen was thymus tissue. The V call is TRBV9, the J call TRBJ1-2; maybe TRBD1 (6 bases). The origin of this receptor is a girl in the first two years of life with a congenital heart defect but otherwise immunologically healthy. CDR3 region: CASSVGPGANYGYTF. Here the CDR3 DNA reads TGTGCCAGCAGCGTAGGCCCAGGGGCGAACTATGGCTACACCTTC.